This T cell receptor beta chain was found in a study of spatial heterogeneity in lung cancer. General study points: Expanded alpha and beta TCR counts within tumors tracked tumor mutation counts.

This clonotype was seen at least ten times. The antigen remains undetermined. The length of the CDR3 is 16 residues. Between the trimmed V and J ends, which lost 1 base and 2 bases, there was a span of 9 bases. CDR1 is SGHTA, CDR2 FQGNSA, per germline. TCRdb re-called the 5' RACE reads with MiXCR, one entry per CDR3 protein. The table shows around 15,000 distinct CDR3 sequences, with roughly 7.3% occurring only once. The time point was: sample taken at primary tumor resection. The chain recombines TRBV7-2 with TRBJ1-6, with D hard to call. This clonotype was sampled from a male donor with early-stage non-small cell lung cancer. The material sequenced was lung tumor tissue, taken at surgery. CDR3 nucleotides: TGTGCCAGCAGCTTAGGCCCTGAGACCTATAATTCACCCCTCCACTTT. Translated, it gives CASSLGPETYNSPLHF.